This T cell receptor (beta chain) was captured in a study of T-cell reconstitution after alpha-beta-depleted transplantation in children. CDR1 and CDR2 from the germline V gene are DFQATT and SNEGSKA (reference sequence). The V and J ends lost 5 bases and 0 bases respectively, with 7 bases between them. The length of the CDR3 is 12 residues. Molecular barcoding with unique molecular identifiers was used for the TCRbeta library. MiXCR, run by TCRdb on the PCR reads, gives a single entry per CDR3 protein. The data hold hundreds of thousands of distinct CDR3 sequences, with under 9.5% observed a single time.

The TCR comes from a human donor who donated a stem cell graft to a child with acute lymphoblastic leukemia. V gene TRBV20-1 combines with J gene TRBJ1-1; TRBD1 might be the D (5 bases). The sequencing used PBMCs from the stem cell graft donor, collected from the stem cell graft. The CDR3 coding sequence is TGCAGTGCTCGACAGATGAACACTGAAGCTTTCTTT. It specifies CSARQMNTEAFF.